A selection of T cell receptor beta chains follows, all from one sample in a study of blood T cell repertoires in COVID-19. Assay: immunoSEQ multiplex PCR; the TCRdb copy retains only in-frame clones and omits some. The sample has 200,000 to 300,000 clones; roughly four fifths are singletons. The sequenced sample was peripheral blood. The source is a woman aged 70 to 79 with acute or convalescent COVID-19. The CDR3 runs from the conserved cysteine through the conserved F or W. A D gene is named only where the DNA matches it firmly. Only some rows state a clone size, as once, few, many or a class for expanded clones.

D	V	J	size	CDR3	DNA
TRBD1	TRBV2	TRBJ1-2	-	CASRGDRGLGYTF	TGTGCCAGCAGGGGGGACAGGGGGCTTGGCTACACCTTC
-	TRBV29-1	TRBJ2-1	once	CSVEGGFSSYNEQFF	TGCAGCGTTGAAGGAGGGTTCAGCTCCTACAATGAGCAGTTCTTC
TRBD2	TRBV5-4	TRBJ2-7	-	CASSHRTSVAYEQYF	TGTGCCAGCAGCCACCGGACTAGCGTTGCCTACGAGCAGTACTTC
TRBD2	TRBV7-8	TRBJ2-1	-	CASSPSGGDYNEQFF	TGTGCCAGCAGCCCAAGCGGGGGTGACTACAATGAGCAGTTCTTC
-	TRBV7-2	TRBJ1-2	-	CASSPESNYGYTF	TGTGCCAGCAGCCCCGAGAGTAACTATGGCTACACCTTC
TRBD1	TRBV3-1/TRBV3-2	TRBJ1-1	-	CASSQDPLTGTGNTEAFF	TGTGCCAGCAGCCAAGACCCACTGACAGGGACGGGGAACACTGAAGCTTTCTTT
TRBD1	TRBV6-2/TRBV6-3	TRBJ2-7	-	CASSYPVTGGIIYEQYF	TGTGCCAGCAGTTACCCGGTGACAGGGGGCATTATTTACGAGCAGTACTTC
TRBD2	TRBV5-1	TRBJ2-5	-	CASSFLLLAGGQETQYF	TGCGCCAGCAGCTTCCTCCTCCTAGCGGGGGGTCAAGAGACCCAGTACTTC
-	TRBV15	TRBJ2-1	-	CATSRDLTGSSYNEQFF	TGTGCCACCAGCAGAGATCTTACAGGGAGCTCCTACAATGAGCAGTTCTTC
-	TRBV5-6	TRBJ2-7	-	CASRTTGGAYEQYF	TGTGCCAGCCGCACGACAGGCGGCGCCTACGAGCAGTACTTC
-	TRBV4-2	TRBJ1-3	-	CASSREGGGLGNTIYF	TGTGCCAGCAGCCGGGAAGGGGGGGGTCTAGGAAACACCATATATTTT
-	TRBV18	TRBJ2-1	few	CASSPPAGAPSYNEQFF	TGTGCCAGCTCACCACCTGCGGGGGCCCCTTCCTACAATGAGCAGTTCTTC
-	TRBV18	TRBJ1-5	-	CASSTSGDNQPQHF	TGTGCCAGCTCAACCTCAGGGGACAATCAGCCCCAGCATTTT
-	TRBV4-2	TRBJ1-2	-	CASWGGDFGYGYTF	TGTGCCTCCTGGGGGGGGGATTTCGGCTATGGCTACACCTTC
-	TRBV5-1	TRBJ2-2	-	CASSPGHSNTGELFF	TGCGCCAGCAGCCCGGGACATTCGAACACCGGGGAGCTGTTTTTT
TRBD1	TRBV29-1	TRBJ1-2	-	CSVEGHPGTAYGYTF	TGCAGCGTTGAAGGGCACCCCGGGACAGCGTATGGCTACACCTTC
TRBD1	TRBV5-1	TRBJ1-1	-	CASSLEGALTEAFF	TGCGCCAGCAGCTTGGAGGGGGCTTTGACTGAAGCTTTCTTT
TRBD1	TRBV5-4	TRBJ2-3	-	CASSLVGTGTSTQYF	TGTGCCAGCAGCTTGGTAGGGACAGGTACAAGTACGCAGTATTTT
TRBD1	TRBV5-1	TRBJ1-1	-	CASRPGTGTLNTEAFF	TGCGCCAGCAGACCCGGGACAGGGACATTGAACACTGAAGCTTTCTTT
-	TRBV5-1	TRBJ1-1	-	CASSWSTGNTEAFF	TGCGCCAGCAGCTGGTCGACAGGGAACACTGAAGCTTTCTTT
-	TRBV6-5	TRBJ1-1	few	CASSTHMNTEAFF	TGTGCCAGCAGTACCCACATGAACACTGAAGCTTTCTTT
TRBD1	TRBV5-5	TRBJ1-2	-	CASSYGQGNYGYTF	TGTGCCAGCAGCTACGGACAGGGGAACTATGGCTACACCTTC